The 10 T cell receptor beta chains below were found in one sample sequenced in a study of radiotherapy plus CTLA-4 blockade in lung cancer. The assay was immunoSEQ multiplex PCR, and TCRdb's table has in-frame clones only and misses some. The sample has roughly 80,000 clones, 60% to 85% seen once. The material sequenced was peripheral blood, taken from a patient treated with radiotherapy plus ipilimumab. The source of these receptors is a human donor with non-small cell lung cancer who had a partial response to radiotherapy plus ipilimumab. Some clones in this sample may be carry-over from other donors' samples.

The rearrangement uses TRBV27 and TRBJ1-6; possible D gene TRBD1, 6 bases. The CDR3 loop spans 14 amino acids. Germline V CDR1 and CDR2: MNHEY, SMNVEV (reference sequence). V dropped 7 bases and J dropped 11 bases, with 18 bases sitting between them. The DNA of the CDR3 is TGTGCCAGCACCCTGAACGTAGGGGGTACACCCCTCCACTTT. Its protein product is CASTLNVGGTPLHF.

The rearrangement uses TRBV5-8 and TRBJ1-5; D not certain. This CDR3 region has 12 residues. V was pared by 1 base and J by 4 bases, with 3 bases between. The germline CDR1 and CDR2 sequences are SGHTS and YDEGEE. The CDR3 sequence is CASSLQNQPQHF. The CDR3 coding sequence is TGTGCCAGCAGCTTGCAGAATCAGCCCCAGCATTTT.

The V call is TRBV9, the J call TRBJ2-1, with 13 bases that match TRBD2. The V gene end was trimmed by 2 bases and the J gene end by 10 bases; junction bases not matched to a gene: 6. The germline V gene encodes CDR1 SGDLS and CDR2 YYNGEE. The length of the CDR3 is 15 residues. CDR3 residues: CASSVTSGGGGEQFF. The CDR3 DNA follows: TGTGCCAGCAGCGTTACTAGCGGGGGGGGAGGAGAGCAGTTCTTC.

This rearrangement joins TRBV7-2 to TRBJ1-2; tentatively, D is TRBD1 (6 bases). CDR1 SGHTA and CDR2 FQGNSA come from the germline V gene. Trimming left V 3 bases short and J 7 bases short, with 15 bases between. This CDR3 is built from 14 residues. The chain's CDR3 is CASSLGATGPGYTF. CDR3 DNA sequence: TGTGCCAGCAGCTTGGGCGCAACAGGGCCTGGCTACACCTTC.

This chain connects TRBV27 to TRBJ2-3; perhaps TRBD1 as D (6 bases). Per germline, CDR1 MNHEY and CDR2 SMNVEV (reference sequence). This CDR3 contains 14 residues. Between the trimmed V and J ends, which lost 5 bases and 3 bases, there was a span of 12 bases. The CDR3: CASSPQGKTDTQYF. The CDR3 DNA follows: TGTGCCAGCAGTCCTCAGGGGAAGACAGATACGCAGTATTTT.

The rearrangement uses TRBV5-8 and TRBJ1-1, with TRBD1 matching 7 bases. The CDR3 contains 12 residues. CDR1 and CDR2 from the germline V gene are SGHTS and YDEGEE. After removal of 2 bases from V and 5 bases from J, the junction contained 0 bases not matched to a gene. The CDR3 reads CASSFRGTEAFF. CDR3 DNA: TGTGCCAGCAGCTTCAGGGGGACTGAAGCTTTCTTT.

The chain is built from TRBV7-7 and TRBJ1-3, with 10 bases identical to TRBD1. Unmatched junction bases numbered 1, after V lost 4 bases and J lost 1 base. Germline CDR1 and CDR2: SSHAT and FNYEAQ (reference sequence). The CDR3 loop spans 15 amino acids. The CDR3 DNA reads TGTGCCAGCAGCTCGGGACAGGGGTCTGGAAACACCATATATTTT. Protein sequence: CASSSGQGSGNTIYF.

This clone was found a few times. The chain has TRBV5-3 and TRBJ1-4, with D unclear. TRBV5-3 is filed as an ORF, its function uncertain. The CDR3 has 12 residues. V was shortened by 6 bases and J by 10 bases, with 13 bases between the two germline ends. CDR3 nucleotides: TGTGCCAGAATCCTCGATGGAGGAAAACTGTTTTTT. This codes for CARILDGGKLFF.

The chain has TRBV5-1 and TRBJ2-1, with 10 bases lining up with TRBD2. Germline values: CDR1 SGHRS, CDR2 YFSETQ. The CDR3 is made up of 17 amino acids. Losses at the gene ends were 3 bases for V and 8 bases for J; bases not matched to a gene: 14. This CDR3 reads CASSSDYLASGSYEQFF. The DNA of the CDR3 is TGCGCCAGCAGCTCAGATTATTTGGCTAGCGGGAGTTATGAGCAGTTCTTC.

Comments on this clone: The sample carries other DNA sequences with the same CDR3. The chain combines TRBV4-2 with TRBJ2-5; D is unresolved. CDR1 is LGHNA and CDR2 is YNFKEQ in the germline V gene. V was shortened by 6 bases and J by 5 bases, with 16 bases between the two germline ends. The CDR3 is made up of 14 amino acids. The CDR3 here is CASREEREWETQYF. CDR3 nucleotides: TGTGCCAGCAGGGAAGAGCGAGAGTGGGAGACCCAGTACTTC.